This T cell receptor (beta chain) was recovered during a study of HIV-infected patients and healthy controls. The sample holds many counts of this clonotype. Trimming removed 5 bases from V and 2 bases from J, with 10 bases in between. This CDR3 has 14 residues. The germline CDR1 and CDR2 sequences are KGHSH and LQKENI. TCRdb used MiXCR to reprocess the 5' RACE reads, holding one entry per CDR3 protein. The sample has 70,000 or so distinct CDR3 sequences, about 15% seen once. Sequencing was performed on CD4+ T cells from blood. The rearrangement links TRBV18 to TRBJ1-3; tentatively, D is TRBD1 (6 bases). The clonotype comes from a human donor in good health. The DNA for the CDR3 is TGTGCCAGCTCAGCCGGACAGACTGGAAACACCATATATTTT. Encoded protein: CASSAGQTGNTIYF.